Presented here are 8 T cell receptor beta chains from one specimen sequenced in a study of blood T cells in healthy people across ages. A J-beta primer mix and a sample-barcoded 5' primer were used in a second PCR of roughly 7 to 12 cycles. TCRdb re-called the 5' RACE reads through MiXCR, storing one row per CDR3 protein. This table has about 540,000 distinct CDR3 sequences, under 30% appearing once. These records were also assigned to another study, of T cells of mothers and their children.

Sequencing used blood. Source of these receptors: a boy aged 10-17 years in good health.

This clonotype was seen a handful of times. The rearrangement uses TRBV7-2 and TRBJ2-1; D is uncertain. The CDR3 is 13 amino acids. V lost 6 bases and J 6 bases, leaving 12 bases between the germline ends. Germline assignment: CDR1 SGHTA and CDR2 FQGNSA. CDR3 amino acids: CASRPTAINEQFF. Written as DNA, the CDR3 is TGTGCCAGCAGACCGACCGCGATCAATGAGCAGTTCTTC.

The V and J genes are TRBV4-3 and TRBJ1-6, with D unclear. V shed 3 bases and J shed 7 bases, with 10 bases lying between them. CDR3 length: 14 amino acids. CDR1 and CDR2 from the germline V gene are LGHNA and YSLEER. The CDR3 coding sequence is TGCGCCAGCAGCCAGACCCAAGAAAATTCACCCCTCCACTTT. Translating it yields CASSQTQENSPLHF.

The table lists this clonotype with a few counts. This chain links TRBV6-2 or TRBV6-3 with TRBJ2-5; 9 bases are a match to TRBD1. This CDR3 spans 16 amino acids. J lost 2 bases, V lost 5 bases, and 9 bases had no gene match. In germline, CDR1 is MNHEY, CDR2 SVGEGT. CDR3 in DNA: TGTGCCAGCAGTAAGGAAGGACAGGGGACACAAGAGACCCAGTACTTC. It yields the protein CASSKEGQGTQETQYF.

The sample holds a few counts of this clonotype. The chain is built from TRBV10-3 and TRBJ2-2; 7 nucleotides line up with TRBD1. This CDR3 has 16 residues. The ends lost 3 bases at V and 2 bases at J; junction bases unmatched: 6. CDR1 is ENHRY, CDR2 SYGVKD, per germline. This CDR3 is CAISEPRDRNTGELFF. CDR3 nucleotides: TGTGCCATCAGTGAACCCCGGGACAGAAACACCGGGGAGCTGTTTTTT.

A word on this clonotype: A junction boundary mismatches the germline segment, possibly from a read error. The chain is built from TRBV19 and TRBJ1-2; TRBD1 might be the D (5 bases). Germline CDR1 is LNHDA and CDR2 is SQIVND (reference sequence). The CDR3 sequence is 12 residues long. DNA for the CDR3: TGTGCCAGTAGTCAGGGTAACTCTGGCTACACCTTC. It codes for CASSQGNSGYTF.

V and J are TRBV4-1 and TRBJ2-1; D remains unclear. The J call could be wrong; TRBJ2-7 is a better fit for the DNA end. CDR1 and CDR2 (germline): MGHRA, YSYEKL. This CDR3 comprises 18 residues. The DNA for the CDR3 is TGCGCCAGCAGCCAAGGTTTCGGCGAAAGTTTTTTCTCCTACGAGCAGTACTTC. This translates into CASSQGFGESFFSYEQYF.

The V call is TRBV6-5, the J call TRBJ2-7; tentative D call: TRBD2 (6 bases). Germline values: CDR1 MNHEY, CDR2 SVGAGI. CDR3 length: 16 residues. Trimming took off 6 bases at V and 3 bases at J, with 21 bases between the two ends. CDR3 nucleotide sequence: TGTGCCAGCAGCTCCGCGCGGGGAAGGATCCTCTACGAGCAGTACTTC. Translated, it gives CASSSARGRILYEQYF.

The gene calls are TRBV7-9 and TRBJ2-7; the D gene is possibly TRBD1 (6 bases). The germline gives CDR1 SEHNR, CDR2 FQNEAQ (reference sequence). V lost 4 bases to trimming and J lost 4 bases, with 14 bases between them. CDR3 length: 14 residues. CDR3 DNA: TGTGCCAGCAGCTCCTGGACAGATTTTTACGAGCAGTACTTC. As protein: CASSSWTDFYEQYF.